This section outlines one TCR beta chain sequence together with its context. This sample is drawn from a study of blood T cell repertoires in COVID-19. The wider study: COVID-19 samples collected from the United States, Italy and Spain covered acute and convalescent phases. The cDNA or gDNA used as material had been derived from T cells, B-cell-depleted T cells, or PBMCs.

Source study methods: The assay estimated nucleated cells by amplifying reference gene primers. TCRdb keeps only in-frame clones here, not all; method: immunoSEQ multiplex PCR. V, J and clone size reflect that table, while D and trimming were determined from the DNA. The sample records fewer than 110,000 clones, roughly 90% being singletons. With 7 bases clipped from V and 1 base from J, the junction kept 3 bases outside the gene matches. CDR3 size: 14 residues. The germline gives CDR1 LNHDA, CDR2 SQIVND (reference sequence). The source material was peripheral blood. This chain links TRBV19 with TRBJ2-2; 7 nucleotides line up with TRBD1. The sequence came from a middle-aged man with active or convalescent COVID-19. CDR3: CASIRTGNTGELFF. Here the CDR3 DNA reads TGTGCCAGTATCAGGACAGGGAACACCGGGGAGCTGTTTTTT.